Listed below are T cell receptor beta chains from one sample, sequenced in a study of cytomegalovirus exposure and HLA in healthy donors. Method: immunoSEQ multiplex PCR; TCRdb's copy keeps in-frame clones and lacks some. Of tens of thousands of clones listed, less than 80% are singletons. The sequencing input was PBMCs. Receptors originate from a middle-aged woman in good health and CMV-seropositive. Each CDR3 is given without its conserved first and last residue. D genes are given only for firm matches. Some rows have no size entry. The others give once, few or many, or a class for an expanded clone.

TRBV7-6	NA	TRBJ2-1	NA	ASSLRRGSSYNEQF
TRBV25-1	NA	TRBJ1-1	many	ASSVWGGTEAF
TRBV5-4	TRBD1	TRBJ2-1	NA	ASSLGGQAMYNEQF
TRBV6-1	TRBD1	TRBJ2-7	NA	ASSPVGQGGYEQY
TRBV19	TRBD1	TRBJ2-7	NA	ASGQGFYEQY
TRBV10-3	NA	TRBJ1-2	NA	AISSGALVYGYT
TRBV11-3	NA	TRBJ2-7	NA	ASSFGQGFSYEQY
TRBV1	NA	TRBJ2-4	few	TSSHRG
TRBV7-9	NA	TRBJ2-2	NA	ASSAGRTGELF
TRBV7-9	TRBD1	TRBJ1-2	NA	ASSLDPGQGLYGYT
TRBV6-1	NA	TRBJ1-1	NA	ASSEGVGQNTEAF
TRBV15	NA	TRBJ2-2	NA	ATSRSGELF
TRBV4-3	NA	TRBJ2-5	NA	ASSQGAQGRGETQY
TRBV11-1	TRBD1	TRBJ2-2	few	ASSLATQGDGELF
TRBV7-8	TRBD1	TRBJ2-7	NA	ASSLVESQQGTLSYEQY
TRBV29-1	NA	TRBJ1-4	NA	SVAGDATNEKLF
TRBV11-2	NA	TRBJ1-5	NA	ASQEGNQPQH
TRBV21-1	NA	TRBJ1-3	NA	ASRDSFSGNTIY
TRBV7-9	NA	TRBJ2-3	NA	ASSLRLSTDTQY
TRBV6-6	NA	TRBJ1-5	once	ASSYSNVRASQPQH